This TCR beta chain was sequenced for a study of CD8 T cells in Susac syndrome. Whole-study context: When their blood was taken, patients with Susac syndrome were therapy-naive, taking corticosteroids, or taking intravenous immunoglobulin alone.

TCR beta sequences were obtained from blood CD8+ and CD4+ T cells. Purification of the CD8+ and CD4+ T cells relied on negative isolation, and TEMRA cells underwent FACS enrichment. cDNA came from 0.5 to 1 ug RNA primed by random hexamers. Amplification of TCR beta CDR3 by immunoSEQ multiplex PCR spanned 54 Vbeta and 13 Jbeta. TCRdb re-analysed the immunoSEQ multiplex PCR reads in MiXCR, keeping a single row per CDR3 protein. The sample has about 120,000 distinct CDR3 sequences; roughly 94% are singletons. This CDR3 comprises 10 residues. V was cut by 5 bases and J by 8 bases, with 6 bases left in between. Per the germline V gene, CDR1 is LNHDA and CDR2 is SQIVND (reference sequence).

This chain links TRBV19 with TRBJ1-1, with D perhaps matching TRBD1 (5 bases). What was sequenced was CD8+ T cells from PBMCs. The sequence came from a human donor with Susac syndrome. In DNA, the CDR3 is TGTGCCAGTAGTGGGGCGGAAGCTTTCTTT. Translating it yields CASSGAEAFF.